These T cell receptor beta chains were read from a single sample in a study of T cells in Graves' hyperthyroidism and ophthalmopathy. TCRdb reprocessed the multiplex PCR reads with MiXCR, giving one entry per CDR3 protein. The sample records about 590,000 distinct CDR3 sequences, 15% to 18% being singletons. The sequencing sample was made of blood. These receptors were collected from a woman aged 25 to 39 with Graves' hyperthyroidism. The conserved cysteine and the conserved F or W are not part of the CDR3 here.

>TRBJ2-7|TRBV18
ASSPWAVDRSSYEQY
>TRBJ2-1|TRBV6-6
ASSYSGTGGPNEQF
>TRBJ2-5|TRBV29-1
SVIQGAQETQY
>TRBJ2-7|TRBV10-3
AIRGTGDNYEQY
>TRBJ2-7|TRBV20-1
SAGGLADSSYEQY
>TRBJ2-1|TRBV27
ASSLSPRVGLLYNEQF
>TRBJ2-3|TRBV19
ASSYRGENTQY
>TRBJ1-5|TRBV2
ASSEFRGQQSIYSNQPQH
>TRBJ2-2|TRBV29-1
SVSDSGELF
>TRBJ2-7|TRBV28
ASRPTGGGYEQY
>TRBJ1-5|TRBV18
ASSPLRDQPQH
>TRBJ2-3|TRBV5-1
ASRQGTSTDTQY
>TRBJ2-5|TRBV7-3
ASSPTSGAQETQY
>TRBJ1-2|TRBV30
AGYDRANYGYT
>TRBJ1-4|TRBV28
ASSPRVVEKLF
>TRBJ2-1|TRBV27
ASSFPSDNEQF